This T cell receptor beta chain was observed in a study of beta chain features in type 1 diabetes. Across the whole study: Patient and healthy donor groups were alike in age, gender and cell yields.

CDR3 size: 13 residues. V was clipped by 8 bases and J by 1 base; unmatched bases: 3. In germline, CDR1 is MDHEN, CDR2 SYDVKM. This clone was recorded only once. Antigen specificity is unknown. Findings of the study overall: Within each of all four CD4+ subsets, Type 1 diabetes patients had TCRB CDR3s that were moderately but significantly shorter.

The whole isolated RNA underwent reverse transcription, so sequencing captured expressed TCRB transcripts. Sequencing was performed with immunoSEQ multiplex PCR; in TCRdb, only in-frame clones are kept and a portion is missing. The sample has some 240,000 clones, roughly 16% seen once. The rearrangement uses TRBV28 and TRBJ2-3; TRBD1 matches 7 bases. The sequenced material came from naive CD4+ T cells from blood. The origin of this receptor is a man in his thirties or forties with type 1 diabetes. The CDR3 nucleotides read TGTGCCAGCCGTACAGGGGGCACAGATACGCAGTATTTT. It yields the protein CASRTGGTDTQYF.